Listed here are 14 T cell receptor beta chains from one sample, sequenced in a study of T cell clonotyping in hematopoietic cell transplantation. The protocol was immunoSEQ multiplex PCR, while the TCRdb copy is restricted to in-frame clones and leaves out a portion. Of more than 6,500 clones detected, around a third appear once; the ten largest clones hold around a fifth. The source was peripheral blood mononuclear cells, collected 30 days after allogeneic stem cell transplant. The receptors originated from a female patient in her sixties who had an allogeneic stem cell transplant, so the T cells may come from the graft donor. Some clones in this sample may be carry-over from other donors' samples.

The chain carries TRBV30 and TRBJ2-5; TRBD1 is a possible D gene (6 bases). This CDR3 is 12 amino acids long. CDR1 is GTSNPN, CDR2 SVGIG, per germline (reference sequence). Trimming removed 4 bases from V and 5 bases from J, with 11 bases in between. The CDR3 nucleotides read TGTGCCTGGACAGGGGTTAGCGAGACCCAGTACTTC. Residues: CAWTGVSETQYF.

CDR3 sequence: CASSFEQTPYEQYF. In nucleotides, the CDR3 is TGTGCCAGCAGCTTTGAACAGACCCCCTACGAGCAGTACTTC. The rearrangement joins TRBV5-6 to TRBJ2-7; no definite D call. Trimming removed 2 bases at V and 2 bases at J, with 11 bases between. CDR1 is SGHDT, CDR2 YYEEEE, per germline. CDR3 length equals 14 residues.

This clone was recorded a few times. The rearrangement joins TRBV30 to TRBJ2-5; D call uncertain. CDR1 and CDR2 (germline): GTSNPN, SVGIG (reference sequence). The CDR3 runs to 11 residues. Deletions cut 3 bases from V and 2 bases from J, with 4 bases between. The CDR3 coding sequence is TGTGCCTGGAGAGGTCAAGAGACCCAGTACTTC. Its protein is CAWRGQETQYF. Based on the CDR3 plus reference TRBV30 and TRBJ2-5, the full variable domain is SQTIHQWPATLVQPVGSPLSLECTVEGTSNPNLYWYRQAAGRGLQLLFYSVGIGQISSEVPQNLSASRPQDRQFILSSKKLLLSDSGFYLCAWRGQETQYFGPGTRLLVL.

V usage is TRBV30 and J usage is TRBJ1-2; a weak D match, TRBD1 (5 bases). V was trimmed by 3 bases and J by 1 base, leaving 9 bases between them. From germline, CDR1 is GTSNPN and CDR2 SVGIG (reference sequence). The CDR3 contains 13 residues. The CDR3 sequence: CAWRGDFNYGYTF. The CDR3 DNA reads TGTGCCTGGAGGGGGGACTTTAACTATGGCTACACCTTC.

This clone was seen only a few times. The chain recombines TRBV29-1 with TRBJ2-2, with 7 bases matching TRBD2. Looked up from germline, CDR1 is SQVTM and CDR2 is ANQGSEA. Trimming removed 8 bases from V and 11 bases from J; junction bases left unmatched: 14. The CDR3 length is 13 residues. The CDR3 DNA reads TGCAGCATACTACGGGCGGGAGCAAGAGAGCTGTTTTTT. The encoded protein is CSILRAGARELFF.

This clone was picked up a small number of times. CDR3 residues: CASSDSTSGEQYF. Here the CDR3 DNA reads TGTGCCAGCAGTGACTCGACTAGCGGCGAGCAGTACTTC. This chain connects TRBV6-4 to TRBJ2-7; 9 bases fit TRBD2. This CDR3 has 13 amino acids. Germline V gene data show CDR1 as MRHNA and CDR2 as SNTAGT. The V segment lost 0 bases and the J segment 6 bases; nucleotides outside the gene matches: 0.

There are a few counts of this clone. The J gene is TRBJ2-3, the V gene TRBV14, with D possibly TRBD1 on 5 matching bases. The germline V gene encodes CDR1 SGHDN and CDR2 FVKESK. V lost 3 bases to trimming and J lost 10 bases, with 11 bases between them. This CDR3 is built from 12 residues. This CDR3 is CASSQYRQPQYF. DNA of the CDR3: TGTGCCAGCAGCCAGTACAGACAGCCGCAGTATTTT. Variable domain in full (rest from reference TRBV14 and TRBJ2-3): EAGVTQFPSHSVIEKGQTVTLRCDPISGHDNLYWYRRVMGKEIKFLLHFVKESKQDESGMPNNRFLAERTGGTYSTLKVQPAELEDSGVYFCASSQYRQPQYFGPGTRLTVL.

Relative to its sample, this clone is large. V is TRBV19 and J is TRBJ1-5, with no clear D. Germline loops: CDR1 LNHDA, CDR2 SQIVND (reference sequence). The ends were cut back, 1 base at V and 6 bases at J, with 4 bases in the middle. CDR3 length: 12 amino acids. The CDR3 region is CASSIGIQPQHF. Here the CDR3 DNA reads TGTGCCAGTAGTATAGGGATTCAGCCCCAGCATTTT.

In DNA form, the CDR3 reads TGTGCCAGCAGTGAGGGGGTAGAATCACCCCTCCACTTT. The encoded protein is CASSEGVESPLHF. This chain joins TRBV25-1 and TRBJ1-6; D might be TRBD1 (5 bases). Germline V gene lookup returns CDR1 MGHDK and CDR2 SYGVNS. V was clipped by 3 bases and J by 10 bases, with 10 bases between them. The CDR3 length is 13 residues.

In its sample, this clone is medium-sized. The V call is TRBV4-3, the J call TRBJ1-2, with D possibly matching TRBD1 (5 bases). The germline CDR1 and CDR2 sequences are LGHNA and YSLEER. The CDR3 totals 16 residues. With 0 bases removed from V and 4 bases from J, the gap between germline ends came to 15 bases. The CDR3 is CASSQEKGVPSYGYTF. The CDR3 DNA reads TGCGCCAGCAGCCAAGAAAAAGGGGTCCCCAGCTATGGCTACACCTTC.

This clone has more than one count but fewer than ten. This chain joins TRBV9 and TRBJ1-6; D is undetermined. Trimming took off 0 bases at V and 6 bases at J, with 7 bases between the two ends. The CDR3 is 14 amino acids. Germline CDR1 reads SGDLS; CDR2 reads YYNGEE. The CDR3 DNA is TGTGCCAGCAGCGTAGCTAGCGTTAATTCACCCCTCCACTTT. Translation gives CASSVASVNSPLHF.

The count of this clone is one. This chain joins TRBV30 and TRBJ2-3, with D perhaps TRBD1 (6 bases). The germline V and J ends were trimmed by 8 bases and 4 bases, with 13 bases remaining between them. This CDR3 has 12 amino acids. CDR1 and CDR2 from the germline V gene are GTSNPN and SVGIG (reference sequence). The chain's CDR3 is CAAGEAADTQYF. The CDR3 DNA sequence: TGTGCCGCAGGGGAAGCGGCAGATACGCAGTATTTT.

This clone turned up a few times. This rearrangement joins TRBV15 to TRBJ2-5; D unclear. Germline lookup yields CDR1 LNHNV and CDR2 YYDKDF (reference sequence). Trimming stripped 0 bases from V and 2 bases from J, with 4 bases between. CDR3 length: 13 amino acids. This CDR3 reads CATSRDPQETQYF. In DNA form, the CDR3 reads TGTGCCACCAGCAGAGACCCGCAAGAGACCCAGTACTTC.

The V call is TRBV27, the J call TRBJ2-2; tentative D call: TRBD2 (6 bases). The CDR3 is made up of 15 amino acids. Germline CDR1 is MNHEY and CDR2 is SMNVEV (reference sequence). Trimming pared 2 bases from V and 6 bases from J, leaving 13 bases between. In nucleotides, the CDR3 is TGTGCCAGCAGTTTAGGGGGGTTCAGTGCCGGGGAGCTGTTTTTT. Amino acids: CASSLGGFSAGELFF.